This T cell receptor beta chain was profiled in a study of identifying expanded T cells in peripheral blood. Study-wide results and limits: Over around two and four weeks, about 15 and 19 clones changed, versus 1.2 between replicates. Clone count variance between roughly 2-week samples rose with total template count.

TCRdb's copy holds only in-frame clones and misses some; the assay was immunoSEQ multiplex PCR. The data contain about 54,000 clones, approximately 89% of them singletons. This CDR3 region has 18 residues. The junction had 15 bases not matched to a gene; V was cut back by 5 bases and J by 0 bases. CDR1 and CDR2 (germline): LNHDA, SQIVND (reference sequence). This clone showed up just a few times. As yet, its antigen is unknown. Collection occurred without any documented infections or immune events in donors. The sequence came from a person between 18 and 75 years old in good health. The chain has TRBV19 and TRBJ1-2, with 7 nucleotides matching TRBD1. The sequencing sample was made of blood. DNA of the CDR3: TGTGCCAGTAGTGGAATCCGGGACAGTAGATACACTAACTATGGCTACACCTTC. It yields the protein CASSGIRDSRYTNYGYTF.